This T cell receptor (beta chain) was recorded in a study of blood T cell repertoires in COVID-19 (TCRdb year 2020). For context, the study as a whole: Samples from collaborators originated in the United States, Italy and Spain and spanned both the acute and convalescent phases of COVID-19. The material from the prospective study consisted of cDNA or gDNA derived from T cells, B-cell-depleted T cells, or PBMCs. The dataset comprised deeply sampled blood TCRbeta repertoires from subjects exposed to, actively infected with, or recovered from COVID-19. The repertoires were made available in a free public database intended to serve as a resource for research on the immune response to SARS-CoV-2. The samples were drawn from the first 160 participants of the ongoing ImmuneRACE study and from 1,200 or so subjects provided by 6 global collaborators. Nearly every sample came with metadata listing a de-identified subject ID, COVID-19 status, age in years and sex. Where HLA class I and class II types were available, the types were taken from metadata supplied by the sample provider, not from assay-based typing.

As regards this clone: Its antigen is unknown. Base-call qualities are not available, and no considerably larger clone is one nucleotide away.

The paper as a whole reports these results and caveats: The quantity of clinical and demographic metadata differed by source and by participant and was supplied without curation.

TCRbeta CDR3 regions were amplified from genomic DNA using the immunoSEQ Assay, a bias-controlled multiplex PCR. As for how the authors treated the data: The number of nucleated cells in each sample was estimated from the amplification of reference gene primers within the assay. To quantify the absolute abundance of each unique TCRbeta CDR3 rearrangement, sequence reads were collapsed and filtered. Productive Simpson clonality was computed per sample as the square root of Simpson's diversity index over productive rearrangements. TCRdb took this table from immuneACCESS and kept in-frame rearrangements with V and J called. Such tables lack part of the clones; where checked against another copy, unresolved V genes explain under half of the gap, and the rest is unexplained. Clonal size and the V and J genes are those of that table, whereas D and trimming came from the DNA. Within this sample are under 150,000 clones, with around four fifths of them counted one time only. Approximately 5.8% of the sample rests with the top ten.

Unmatched junction bases come to 2, with V trimmed by 5 bases and J by 1 base. CDR1 and CDR2 are drawn from the germline V gene: SGHVS, FNYEAQ. The CDR3 spans 15 residues, from the cysteine through the phenylalanine. CDR3 DNA only is kept here, 45 bases in frame from base 1. Whole blood was collected in K2EDTA tubes by collaborating institutions according to the institutions' own protocols. For TCRbeta analysis, collaborator samples were shipped as frozen whole blood, as isolated PBMCs, or as DNA extracted from either sample type. This TCR was recovered from a man older than 75 with active or convalescent COVID-19. The V gene is TRBV7-6 and the J gene is TRBJ2-1, and TRBD2 aligns with 10 junction nucleotides. Input material: peripheral blood. The DNA sequence follows: TGTGCCAGCAGCCAGCGGGGGGGTTCCTACAATGAGCAGTTCTTC. Its protein product is CASSQRGGSYNEQFF.